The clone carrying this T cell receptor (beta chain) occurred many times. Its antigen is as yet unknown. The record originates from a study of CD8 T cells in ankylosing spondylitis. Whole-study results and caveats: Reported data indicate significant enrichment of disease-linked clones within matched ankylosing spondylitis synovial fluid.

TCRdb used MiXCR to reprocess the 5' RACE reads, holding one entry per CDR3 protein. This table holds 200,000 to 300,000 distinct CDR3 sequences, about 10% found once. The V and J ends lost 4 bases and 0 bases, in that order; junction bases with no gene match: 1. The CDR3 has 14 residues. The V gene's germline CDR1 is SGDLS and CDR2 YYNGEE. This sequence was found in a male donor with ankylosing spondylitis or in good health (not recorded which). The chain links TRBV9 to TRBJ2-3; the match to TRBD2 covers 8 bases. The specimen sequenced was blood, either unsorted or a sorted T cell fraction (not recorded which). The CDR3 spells CASSPSGSTDTQYF. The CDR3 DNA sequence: TGTGCCAGCAGCCCTAGCGGGAGCACAGATACGCAGTATTTT.